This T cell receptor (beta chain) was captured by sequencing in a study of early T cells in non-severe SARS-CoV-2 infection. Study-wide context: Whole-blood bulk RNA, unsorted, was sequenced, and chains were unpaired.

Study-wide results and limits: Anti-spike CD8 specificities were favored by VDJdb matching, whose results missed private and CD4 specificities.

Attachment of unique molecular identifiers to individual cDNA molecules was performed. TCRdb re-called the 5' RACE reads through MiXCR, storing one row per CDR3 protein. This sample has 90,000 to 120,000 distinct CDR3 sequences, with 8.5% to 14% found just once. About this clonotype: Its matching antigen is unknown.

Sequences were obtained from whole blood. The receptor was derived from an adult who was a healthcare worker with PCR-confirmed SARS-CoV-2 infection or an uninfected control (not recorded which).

The CDR3 bases are TGTGCCAGCAGTTCACCGGGACAGGACTACGAGCAGTACTTC. Translated, it gives CASSSPGQDYEQYF. This rearrangement joins TRBV28 to TRBJ2-7, with TRBD1 matching 8 bases. The CDR3 has 14 amino acids. The V segment lost 4 bases and the J segment 3 bases; nucleotides outside the gene matches: 5. Germline CDR1 is MDHEN and CDR2 is SYDVKM.